Described below is a single T cell receptor (beta chain) sequence and its context. This specimen belongs to a study of control samples from healthy donors and cancer patients. The V and J ends lost 0 bases and 8 bases, in that order; junction bases with no gene match: 4. This CDR3 has 14 amino acids. The germline CDR1 and CDR2 sequences are SGHRS and YFSETQ. Method: immunoSEQ multiplex PCR; TCRdb's copy keeps in-frame clones and lacks some. The sample lists over 150,000 clones, around 94% occurring once. Sequenced sample: PBMCs. The sequence was collected from a man aged 55 to 70 with colorectal cancer. V gene TRBV5-1 combines with J gene TRBJ1-4; 7 positions match TRBD1. The CDR3 spells CASSLDRGREKLFF. The DNA of the CDR3 is TGCGCCAGCAGCTTGGACAGGGGTAGGGAAAAACTGTTTTTT. The complete variable domain, with remaining parts taken from reference TRBV5-1 and TRBJ1-4, reads KAGVTQTPRYLIKTRGQQVTLSCSPISGHRSVSWYQQTPGQGLQFLFEYFSETQRNKGNFPGRFSGRQFSNSRSEMNVSTLELGDSALYLCASSLDRGREKLFFGSGTQLSVL.